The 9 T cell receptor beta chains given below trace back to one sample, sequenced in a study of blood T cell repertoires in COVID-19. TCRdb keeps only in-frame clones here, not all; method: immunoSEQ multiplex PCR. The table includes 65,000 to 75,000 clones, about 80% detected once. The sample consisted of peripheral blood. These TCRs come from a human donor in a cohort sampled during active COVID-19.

CDR3 nucleotides: TGCGCCAGCAGCCAAGTCCCGACAGGCTTAACGGATACGCAGTATTTT. It translates to CASSQVPTGLTDTQYF. The chain is built from TRBV4-1 and TRBJ2-3, with D perhaps TRBD1 (6 bases). Germline values: CDR1 MGHRA, CDR2 YSYEKL. The V gene lost 1 base and the J gene lost 6 bases, with 17 bases spanning the gap. The CDR3 is made up of 16 amino acids.

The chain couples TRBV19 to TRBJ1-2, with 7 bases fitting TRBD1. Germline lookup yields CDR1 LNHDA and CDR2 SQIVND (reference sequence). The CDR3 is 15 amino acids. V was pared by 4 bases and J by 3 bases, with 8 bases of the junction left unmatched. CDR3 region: CASSTIGQADYGYTF. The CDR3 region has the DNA TGTGCCAGTAGTACGATAGGACAGGCTGACTATGGCTACACCTTC.

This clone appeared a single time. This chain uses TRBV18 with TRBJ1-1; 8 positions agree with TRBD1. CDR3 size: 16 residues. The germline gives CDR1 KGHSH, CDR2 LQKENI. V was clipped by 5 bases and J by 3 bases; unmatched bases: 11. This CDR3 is CASSTRTGPGDTEAFF. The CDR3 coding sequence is TGTGCCAGCTCAACTAGGACAGGGCCGGGGGACACTGAAGCTTTCTTT. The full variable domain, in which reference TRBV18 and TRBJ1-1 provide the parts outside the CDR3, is NAGVMQNPRHLVRRRGQEARLRCSPMKGHSHVYWYRQLPEEGLKFMVYLQKENIIDESGMPKERFSAEFPKEGPSILRIQQVVRGDSAAYFCASSTRTGPGDTEAFFGQGTRLTVV.

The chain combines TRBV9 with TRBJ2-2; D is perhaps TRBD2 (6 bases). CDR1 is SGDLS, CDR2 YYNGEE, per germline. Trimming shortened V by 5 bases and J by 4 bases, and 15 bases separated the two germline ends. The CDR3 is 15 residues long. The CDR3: CASRHSGQPTGELFF. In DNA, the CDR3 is TGTGCCAGCAGGCATAGCGGCCAACCCACCGGGGAGCTGTTTTTT. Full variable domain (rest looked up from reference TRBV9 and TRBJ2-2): DSGVTQTPKHLITATGQRVTLRCSPRSGDLSVYWYQQSLDQGLQFLIQYYNGEERAKGNILERFSAQQFPDLHSELNLSSLELGDSALYFCASRHSGQPTGELFFGEGSRLTVL.

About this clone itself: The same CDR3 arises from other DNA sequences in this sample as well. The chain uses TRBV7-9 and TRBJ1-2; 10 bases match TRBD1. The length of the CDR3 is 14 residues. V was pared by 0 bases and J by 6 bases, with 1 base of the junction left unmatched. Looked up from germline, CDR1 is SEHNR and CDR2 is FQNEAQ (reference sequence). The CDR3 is CASSLAGTGDGYTF. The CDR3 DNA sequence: TGTGCCAGCAGCTTAGCCGGGACAGGGGATGGCTACACCTTC.

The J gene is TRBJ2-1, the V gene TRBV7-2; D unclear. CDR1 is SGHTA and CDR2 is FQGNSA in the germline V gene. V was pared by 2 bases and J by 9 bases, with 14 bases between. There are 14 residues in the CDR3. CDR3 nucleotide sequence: TGTGCCAGCAGCTTACCACCCCGGGTCAGTGAGCAGTTCTTC. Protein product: CASSLPPRVSEQFF.

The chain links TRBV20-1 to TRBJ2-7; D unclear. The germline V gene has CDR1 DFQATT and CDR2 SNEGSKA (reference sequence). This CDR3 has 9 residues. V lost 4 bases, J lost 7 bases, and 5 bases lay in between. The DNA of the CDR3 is TGCAGTGCTAACACGGAGCAGTACTTC. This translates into CSANTEQYF.

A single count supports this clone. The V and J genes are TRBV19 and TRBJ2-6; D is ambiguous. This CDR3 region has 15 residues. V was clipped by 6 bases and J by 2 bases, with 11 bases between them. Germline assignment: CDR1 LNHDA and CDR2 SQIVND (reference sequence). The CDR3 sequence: CASSLPRAGANVLTF. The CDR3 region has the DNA TGTGCCAGTAGCCTACCCCGGGCTGGGGCCAACGTCCTGACTTTC.

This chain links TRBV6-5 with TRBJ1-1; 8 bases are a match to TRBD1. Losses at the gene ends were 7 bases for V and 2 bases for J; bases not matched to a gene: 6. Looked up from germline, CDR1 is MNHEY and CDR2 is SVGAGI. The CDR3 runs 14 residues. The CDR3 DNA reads TGTGCCAGCAAACCTGACAGGGGTAACACTGAAGCTTTCTTT. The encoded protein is CASKPDRGNTEAFF.